This passage covers 17 T cell receptor beta chains from one sample sequenced in a study of radiotherapy plus CTLA-4 blockade in lung cancer. Clones were sequenced by immunoSEQ multiplex PCR, and TCRdb holds only the in-frame ones, with some missing. The sample shows 30,000 to 35,000 clones, about 72% of them seen only once. The material sequenced was peripheral blood, taken from a patient treated with radiotherapy plus ipilimumab. The source is a human donor with non-small cell lung cancer who had stable disease on radiotherapy plus ipilimumab.

This clone was recorded a few times. The rearrangement joins TRBV5-1 to TRBJ2-2; D is possibly TRBD2 (6 bases). Germline-derived CDR1 and CDR2 are SGHRS and YFSETQ. CDR3 length: 15 amino acids. Trimming removed 4 bases from V and 2 bases from J, with 12 bases in between. CDR3 region: CASSLPDYNTGELFF. CDR3 coding DNA: TGCGCCAGCAGCCTTCCGGACTACAACACCGGGGAGCTGTTTTTT.

The chain uses TRBV30 and TRBJ1-5, with 8 bases aligning to TRBD1. V was clipped by 2 bases and J by 2 bases; unmatched bases: 8. Germline CDR1 and CDR2: GTSNPN and SVGIG (reference sequence). The CDR3 has 16 amino acids. CDR3 residues: CAWSTKTGAGNQPQHF. The CDR3 coding sequence is TGTGCCTGGAGTACCAAGACAGGGGCGGGCAATCAGCCCCAGCATTTT.

This chain uses TRBV6-5 with TRBJ1-5, with 7 bases aligning to TRBD1. V lost 6 bases to trimming and J lost 5 bases; unmatched junction nucleotides: 10. This CDR3 is 15 amino acids long. Germline lookup yields CDR1 MNHEY and CDR2 SVGAGI. CDR3 nucleotide sequence: TGTGCCAGCAGCCCTGCCAGGGGGAGTGATCAGCCCCAGCATTTT. It encodes CASSPARGSDQPQHF.

For the CDR3, the DNA is TGTGCCAGTACCCCCTCGGTCCCACTCGGGGACTATGGCTACACCTTC. This encodes CASTPSVPLGDYGYTF. The chain carries TRBV19 and TRBJ1-2, with unresolved D. V lost 7 bases to trimming and J lost 3 bases, with 21 bases between them. Germline assignment: CDR1 LNHDA and CDR2 SQIVND (reference sequence). The CDR3 totals 16 residues.

The CDR3 DNA follows: TGTGCCAGCAGCCGGGGACAGGACCGCAATCAGCCCCAGCATTTT. It encodes CASSRGQDRNQPQHF. The chain couples TRBV6-5 to TRBJ1-5, with 8 positions matching TRBD1. V lost 6 bases to trimming and J lost 2 bases; unmatched junction nucleotides: 6. The germline V gene has CDR1 MNHEY and CDR2 SVGAGI. CDR3 length: 15 residues.

This clone was observed once. The chain uses TRBV15 and TRBJ1-5, with 7 bases fitting TRBD1. V gave up 0 bases and J gave up 11 bases; unmatched junction bases: 16. This CDR3 is built from 17 residues. The germline CDR1 and CDR2 sequences are LNHNV and YYDKDF (reference sequence). This CDR3 reads CATSRDAAGGPLRAQHF. The CDR3 region has the DNA TGTGCCACCAGCAGAGATGCGGCAGGGGGACCCCTTAGGGCCCAGCATTTT.

The rearrangement links TRBV5-4 to TRBJ2-2, with D possibly TRBD2 on 7 matching bases. The CDR3 is made up of 16 amino acids. Germline values: CDR1 SGHNT, CDR2 YYREEE (reference sequence). V gave up 3 bases and J gave up 5 bases, with 17 bases separating them. The CDR3 DNA reads as TGTGCCAGCAGCTCAATCGGGGGGCCCGGGACCGGGGAGCTGTTTTTT. It encodes CASSSIGGPGTGELFF. The entire variable domain, with the rest obtained from reference TRBV5-4 and TRBJ2-2, is as follows: ETGVTQSPTHLIKTRGQQVTLRCSSQSGHNTVSWYQQALGQGPQFIFQYYREEENGRGNFPPRFSGLQFPNYSSELNVNALELDDSALYLCASSSIGGPGTGELFFGEGSRLTVL.

The V gene is TRBV14, the J gene TRBJ2-7; possible D gene TRBD2, 5 bases. The CDR3 is 13 amino acids. Germline CDR1 and CDR2: SGHDN and FVKESK. The V end was cut by 6 bases, the J end by 7 bases, with 16 bases between. The CDR3 sequence: CASSLYEGREQYV. CDR3 DNA sequence: TGTGCCAGCAGTTTGTATGAGGGCAGAGAGCAGTACGTC.

The chain has TRBV6-1 and TRBJ2-5; 11 nucleotides line up with TRBD1. The CDR3 is made up of 15 amino acids. The germline CDR1 and CDR2 sequences are MNHNS and SASEGT. V shed 6 bases and J 4 bases; nucleotides not matched to a gene: 7. The CDR3 protein is CASRSGQGGGETQYF. The CDR3 DNA follows: TGTGCCAGCAGATCGGGACAGGGGGGGGGAGAGACCCAGTACTTC.

The V gene is TRBV28, the J gene TRBJ1-1; D unclear. The V gene's germline CDR1 is MDHEN and CDR2 SYDVKM. The V and J ends lost 6 bases and 7 bases respectively, with 18 bases between them. The CDR3 runs 14 residues. The CDR3 is CASSSISGEDEAFF. In DNA, the CDR3 is TGTGCCAGCAGCTCCATCTCGGGTGAAGATGAAGCTTTCTTT.

The chain joins TRBV19 to TRBJ1-2; no clear D. V was clipped by 5 bases and J by 0 bases, with 7 bases between them. Looked up from germline, CDR1 is LNHDA and CDR2 is SQIVND (reference sequence). CDR3 length: 13 residues. CDR3 protein: CASSPRTNYGYTF. In DNA form, the CDR3 reads TGTGCCAGTAGTCCCCGGACTAACTATGGCTACACCTTC. Supplemented by reference TRBV19 and TRBJ1-2, the full variable domain reads DGGITQSPKYLFRKEGQNVTLSCEQNLNHDAMYWYRQDPGQGLRLIYYSQIVNDFQKGDIAEGYSVSREKKESFPLTVTSAQKNPTAFYLCASSPRTNYGYTFGSGTRLTVV.

V gene TRBV7-9 combines with J gene TRBJ1-1, with a weak D call TRBD1 (5 bases). Germline assignment: CDR1 SEHNR and CDR2 FQNEAQ (reference sequence). The V and J ends lost 8 bases and 4 bases respectively, with 11 bases between them. This CDR3 comprises 12 residues. Written as DNA, the CDR3 is TGTGCCAGCCTCAGGGTTACCACTGAAGCTTTCTTT. Its protein is CASLRVTTEAFF.

The V call is TRBV11-2, the J call TRBJ1-6; possible D gene TRBD1, 6 bases. V was clipped by 4 bases and J by 9 bases, with 16 bases between them. The V gene's germline CDR1 is SGHAT and CDR2 FQNNGV. The CDR3 is 15 amino acids. CDR3 nucleotide sequence: TGTGCCAGCAGCTCGCGCCCGGGACAAAGTTCACCCCTCCACTTT. This gives the protein CASSSRPGQSSPLHF.

The V gene is TRBV4-1, the J gene TRBJ2-2; unclear D gene. Germline CDR1 MGHRA, CDR2 YSYEKL. Trimming stripped 8 bases from V and 2 bases from J, with 9 bases between. This CDR3 contains 13 residues. Here the CDR3 reads CASSGGNTGELFF. The CDR3 coding sequence is TGCGCCAGCTCTGGCGGTAACACCGGGGAGCTGTTTTTT.

This chain uses TRBV11-2 with TRBJ1-1; no definite D call. Germline V gene sequence: CDR1 SGHAT, CDR2 FQNNGV. V lost 5 bases, J lost 4 bases, and 14 bases lay in between. This CDR3 contains 14 residues. For the CDR3, the DNA is TGTGCCAGCAGCCATTCACCCTGGGGCACTGAAGCTTTCTTT. Residues: CASSHSPWGTEAFF.

The gene calls are TRBV6-5 and TRBJ1-1; tentatively, D is TRBD1 (6 bases). The CDR3 covers 13 residues. CDR1 and CDR2 from the germline V gene are MNHEY and SVGAGI. V dropped 6 bases and J dropped 4 bases, with 12 bases sitting between them. The CDR3 coding sequence is TGTGCCAGCAGACAACAGGGCCCCACTGAAGCTTTCTTT. The encoded protein is CASRQQGPTEAFF.

A few counts support this clone. CDR3 coding DNA: TGTGCCAGCAGCTCCCAAGAGACCCAGTACTTC. Translated, it gives CASSSQETQYF. The gene calls are TRBV27 and TRBJ2-5; D ambiguous. Trimming took off 6 bases at V and 1 base at J, with 3 bases between the two ends. CDR3 length equals 11 residues. In germline, CDR1 is MNHEY, CDR2 SMNVEV (reference sequence).